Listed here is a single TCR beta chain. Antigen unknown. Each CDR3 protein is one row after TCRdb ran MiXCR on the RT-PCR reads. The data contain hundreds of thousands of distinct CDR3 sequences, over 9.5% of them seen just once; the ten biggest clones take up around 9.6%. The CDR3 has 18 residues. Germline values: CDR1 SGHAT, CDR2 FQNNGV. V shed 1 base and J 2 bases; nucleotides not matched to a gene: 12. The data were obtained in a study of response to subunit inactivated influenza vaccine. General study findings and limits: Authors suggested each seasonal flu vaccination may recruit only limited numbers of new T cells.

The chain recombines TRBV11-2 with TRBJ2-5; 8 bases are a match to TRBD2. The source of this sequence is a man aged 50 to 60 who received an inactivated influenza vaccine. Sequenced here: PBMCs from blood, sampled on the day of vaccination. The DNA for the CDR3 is TGTGCCAGCAGCTTAGGTTTGGGCAGCGGGGGAATACAAGAGACCCAGTACTTC. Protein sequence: CASSLGLGSGGIQETQYF.